This T cell receptor (beta chain) comes out of a study of technical replicates of blood from several donors. Deletions cut 3 bases from V and 3 bases from J, with 9 bases between. The germline V gene encodes CDR1 MNHEY and CDR2 SMNVEV (reference sequence). The length of the CDR3 is 13 residues. TCRdb's copy holds only in-frame clones and misses some; the assay was immunoSEQ multiplex PCR. The sample gives 80,000 to 95,000 clones, approximately 90% of which show up once; about 0.27% is in the top ten. The clonotype originates from a human donor in good health. Sequencing was performed on T cells isolated from PBMCs. The rearrangement uses TRBV27 and TRBJ2-7; D is uncertain. The CDR3 region is CASSFSPLYEQYF. Here the CDR3 DNA reads TGTGCCAGCAGTTTTTCCCCCCTCTACGAGCAGTACTTC.